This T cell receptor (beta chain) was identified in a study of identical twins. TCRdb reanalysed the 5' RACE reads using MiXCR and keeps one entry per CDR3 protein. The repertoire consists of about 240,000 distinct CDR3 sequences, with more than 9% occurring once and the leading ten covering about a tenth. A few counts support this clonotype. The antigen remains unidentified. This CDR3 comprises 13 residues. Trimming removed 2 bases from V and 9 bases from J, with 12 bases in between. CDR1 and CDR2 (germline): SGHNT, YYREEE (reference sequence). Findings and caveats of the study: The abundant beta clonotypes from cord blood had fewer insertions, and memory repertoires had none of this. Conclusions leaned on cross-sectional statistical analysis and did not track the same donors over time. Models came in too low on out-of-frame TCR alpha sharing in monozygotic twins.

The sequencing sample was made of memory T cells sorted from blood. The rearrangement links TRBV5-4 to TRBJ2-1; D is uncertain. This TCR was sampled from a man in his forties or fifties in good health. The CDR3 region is CASSLLRNSEQFF. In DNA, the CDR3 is TGTGCCAGCAGCTTACTCAGGAACAGTGAGCAGTTCTTC. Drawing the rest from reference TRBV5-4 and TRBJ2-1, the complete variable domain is ETGVTQSPTHLIKTRGQQVTLRCSSQSGHNTVSWYQQALGQGPQFIFQYYREEENGRGNFPPRFSGLQFPNYSSELNVNALELDDSALYLCASSLLRNSEQFFGPGTRLTVL.